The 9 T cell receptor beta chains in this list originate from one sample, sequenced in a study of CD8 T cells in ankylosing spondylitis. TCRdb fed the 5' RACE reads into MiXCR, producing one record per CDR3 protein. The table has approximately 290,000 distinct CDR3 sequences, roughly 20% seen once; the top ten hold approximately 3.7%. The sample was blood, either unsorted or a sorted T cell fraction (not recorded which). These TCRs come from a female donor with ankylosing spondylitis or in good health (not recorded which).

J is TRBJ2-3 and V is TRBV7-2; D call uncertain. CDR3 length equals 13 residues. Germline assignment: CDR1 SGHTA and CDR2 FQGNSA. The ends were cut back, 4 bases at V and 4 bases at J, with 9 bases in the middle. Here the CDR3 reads CASSWVSADTQYF. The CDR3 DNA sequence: TGTGCCAGCAGCTGGGTTTCGGCAGATACGCAGTATTTT.

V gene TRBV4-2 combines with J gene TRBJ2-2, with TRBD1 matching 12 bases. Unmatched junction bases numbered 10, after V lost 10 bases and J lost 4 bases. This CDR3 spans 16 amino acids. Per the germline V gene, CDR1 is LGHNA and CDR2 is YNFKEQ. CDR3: CAMSPGTGGITGELFF. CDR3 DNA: TGTGCCATGAGCCCCGGGACAGGGGGCATCACCGGGGAGCTGTTTTTT.

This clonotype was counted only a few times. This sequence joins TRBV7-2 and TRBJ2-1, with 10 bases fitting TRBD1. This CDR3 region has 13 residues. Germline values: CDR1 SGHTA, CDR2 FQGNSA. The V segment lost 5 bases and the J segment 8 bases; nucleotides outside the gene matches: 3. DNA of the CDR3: TGTGCCAGCAGCCGGGACAGGGGATATGAGCAGTTCTTC. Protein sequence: CASSRDRGYEQFF.

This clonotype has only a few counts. The DNA for the CDR3 is TGTGCCAGCAGCCCTGAGTGGGTCAGCTACGAGCAGTACTTC. This sequence encodes CASSPEWVSYEQYF. The chain combines TRBV7-9 with TRBJ2-7; D gene unclear. Looked up from germline, CDR1 is SEHNR and CDR2 is FQNEAQ (reference sequence). This CDR3 region has 14 residues. V lost 5 bases and J 3 bases, leaving 14 bases between the germline ends.

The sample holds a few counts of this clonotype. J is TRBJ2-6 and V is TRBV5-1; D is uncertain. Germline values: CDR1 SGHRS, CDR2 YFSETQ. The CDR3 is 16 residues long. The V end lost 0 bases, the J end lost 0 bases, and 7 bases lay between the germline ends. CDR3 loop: CASSLARFSGANVLTF. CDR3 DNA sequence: TGCGCCAGCAGCTTGGCCCGGTTCTCTGGGGCCAACGTCCTGACTTTC.

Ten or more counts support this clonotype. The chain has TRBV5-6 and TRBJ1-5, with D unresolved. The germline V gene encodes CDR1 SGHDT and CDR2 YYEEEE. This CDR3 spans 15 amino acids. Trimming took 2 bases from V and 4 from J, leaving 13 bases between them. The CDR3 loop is CASSFGQTPNQPQHF. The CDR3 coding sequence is TGTGCCAGCAGCTTTGGCCAGACGCCGAATCAGCCCCAGCATTTT.

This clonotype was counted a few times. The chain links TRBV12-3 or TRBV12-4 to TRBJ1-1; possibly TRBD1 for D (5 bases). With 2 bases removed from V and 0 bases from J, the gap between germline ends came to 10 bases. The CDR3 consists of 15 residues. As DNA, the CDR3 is TGTGCCAGCAGTTTATGGGGGGAGGTGAACACTGAAGCTTTCTTT. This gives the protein CASSLWGEVNTEAFF.

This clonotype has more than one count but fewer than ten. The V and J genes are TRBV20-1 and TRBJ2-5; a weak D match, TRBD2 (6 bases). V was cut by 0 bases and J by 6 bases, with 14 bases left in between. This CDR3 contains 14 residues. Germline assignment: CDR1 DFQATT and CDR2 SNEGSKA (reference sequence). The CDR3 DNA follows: TGCAGTGCTAGAGATGGCCTAGCGTGGAAGACCCAGTACTTC. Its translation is CSARDGLAWKTQYF.

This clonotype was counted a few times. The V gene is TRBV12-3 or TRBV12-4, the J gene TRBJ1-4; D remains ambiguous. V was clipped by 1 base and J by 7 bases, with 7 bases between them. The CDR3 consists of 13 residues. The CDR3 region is CASSLGAGEKLFF. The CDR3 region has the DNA TGTGCCAGCAGTTTAGGGGCCGGTGAAAAACTGTTTTTT.